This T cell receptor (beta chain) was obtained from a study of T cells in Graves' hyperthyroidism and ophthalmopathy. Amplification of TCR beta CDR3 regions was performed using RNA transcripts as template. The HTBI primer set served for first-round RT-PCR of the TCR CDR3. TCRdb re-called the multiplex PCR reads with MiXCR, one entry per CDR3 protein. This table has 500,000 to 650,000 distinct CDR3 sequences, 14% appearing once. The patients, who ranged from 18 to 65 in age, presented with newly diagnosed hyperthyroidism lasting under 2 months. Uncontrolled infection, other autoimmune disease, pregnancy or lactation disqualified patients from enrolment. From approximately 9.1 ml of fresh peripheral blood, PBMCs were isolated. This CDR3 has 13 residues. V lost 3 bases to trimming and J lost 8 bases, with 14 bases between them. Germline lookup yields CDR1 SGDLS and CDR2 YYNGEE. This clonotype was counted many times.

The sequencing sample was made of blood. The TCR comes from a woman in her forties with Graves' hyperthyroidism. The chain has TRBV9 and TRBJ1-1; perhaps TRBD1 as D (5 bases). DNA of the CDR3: TGTGCCAGCAGCGGCGCCTTCGGGGGAGAAGCTTTCTTT. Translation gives CASSGAFGGEAFF.